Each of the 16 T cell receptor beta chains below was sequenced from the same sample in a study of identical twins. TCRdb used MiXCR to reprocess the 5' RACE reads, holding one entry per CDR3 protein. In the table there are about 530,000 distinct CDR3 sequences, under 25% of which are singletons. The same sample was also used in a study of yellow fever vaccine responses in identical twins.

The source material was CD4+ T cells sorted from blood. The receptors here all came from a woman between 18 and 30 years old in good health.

The CDR3 sequence: CSAREEGALGGYTF. CDR3 nucleotides: TGCAGTGCTAGAGAAGAGGGAGCTCTAGGTGGCTACACCTTC. J is TRBJ1-2 and V is TRBV20-1; no clear D gene. CDR1 is DFQATT and CDR2 is SNEGSKA in the germline V gene (reference sequence). CDR3 length: 14 residues. Between the trimmed V and J ends, which lost 0 bases and 7 bases, there was a span of 15 bases.

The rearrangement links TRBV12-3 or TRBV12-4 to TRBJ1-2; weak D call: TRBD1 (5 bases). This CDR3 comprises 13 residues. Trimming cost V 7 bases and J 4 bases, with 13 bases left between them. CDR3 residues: CASTADSSYGYTF. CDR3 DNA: TGTGCCAGCACGGCAGACAGTTCCTATGGCTACACCTTC.

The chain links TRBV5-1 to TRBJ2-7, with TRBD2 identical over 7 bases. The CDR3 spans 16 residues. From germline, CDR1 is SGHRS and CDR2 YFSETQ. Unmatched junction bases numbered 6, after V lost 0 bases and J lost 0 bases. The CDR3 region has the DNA TGCGCCAGCAGCTTGGGAGGGCGGGAGATCTCCTACGAGCAGTACTTC. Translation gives CASSLGGREISYEQYF.

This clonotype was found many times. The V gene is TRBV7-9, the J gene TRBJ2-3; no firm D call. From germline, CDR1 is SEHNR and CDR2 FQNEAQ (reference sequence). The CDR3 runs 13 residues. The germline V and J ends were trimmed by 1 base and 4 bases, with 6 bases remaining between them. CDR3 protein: CASSLDRADTQYF. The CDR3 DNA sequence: TGTGCCAGCAGCTTAGATAGGGCAGATACGCAGTATTTT.

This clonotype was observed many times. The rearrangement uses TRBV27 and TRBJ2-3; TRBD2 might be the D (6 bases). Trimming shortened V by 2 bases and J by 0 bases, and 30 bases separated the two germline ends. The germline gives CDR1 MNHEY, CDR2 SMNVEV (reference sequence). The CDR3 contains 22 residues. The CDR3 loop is CASSLDSLLARGFSASTDTQYF. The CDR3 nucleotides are TGTGCCAGCAGTTTAGACTCCCTACTAGCACGGGGATTTAGCGCTAGCACAGATACGCAGTATTTT.

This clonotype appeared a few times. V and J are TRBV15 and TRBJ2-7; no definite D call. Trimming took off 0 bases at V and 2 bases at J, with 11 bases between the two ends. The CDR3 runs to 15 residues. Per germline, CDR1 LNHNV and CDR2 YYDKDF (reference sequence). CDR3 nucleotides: TGTGCCACCAGCAGAGAGGTTCTGCCAGCCTACGAGCAGTACTTC. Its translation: CATSREVLPAYEQYF. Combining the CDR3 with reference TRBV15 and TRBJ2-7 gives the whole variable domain DAMVIQNPRYQVTQFGKPVTLSCSQTLNHNVMYWYQQKSSQAPKLLFHYYDKDFNNEADTPDNFQSRRPNTSFCFLDIRSPGLGDTAMYLCATSREVLPAYEQYFGPGTRLTVT.

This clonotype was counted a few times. The CDR3 is CASHVRGDTDTQYF. CDR3 DNA: TGCGCCAGCCACGTTCGAGGGGACACAGATACGCAGTATTTT. The V gene is TRBV5-1, the J gene TRBJ2-3, with D tentatively TRBD1 or TRBD2 (5 bases each). The CDR3 contains 14 residues. V lost 7 bases and J lost 2, with 14 bases in between. CDR1 SGHRS and CDR2 YFSETQ come from the germline V gene.

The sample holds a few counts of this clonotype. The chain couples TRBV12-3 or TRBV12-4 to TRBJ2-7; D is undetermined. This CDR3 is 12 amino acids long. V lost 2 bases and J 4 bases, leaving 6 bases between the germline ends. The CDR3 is CASSLFAYEQYF. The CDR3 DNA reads TGTGCCAGCAGTTTATTTGCTTACGAGCAGTACTTC.

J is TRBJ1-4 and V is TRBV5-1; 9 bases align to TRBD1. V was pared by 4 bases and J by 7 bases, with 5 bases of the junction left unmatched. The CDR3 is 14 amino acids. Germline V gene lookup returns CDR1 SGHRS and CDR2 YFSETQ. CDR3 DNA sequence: TGCGCCAGCAGCCGGACAGGGGAAAGTGAAAAACTGTTTTTT. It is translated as CASSRTGESEKLFF.

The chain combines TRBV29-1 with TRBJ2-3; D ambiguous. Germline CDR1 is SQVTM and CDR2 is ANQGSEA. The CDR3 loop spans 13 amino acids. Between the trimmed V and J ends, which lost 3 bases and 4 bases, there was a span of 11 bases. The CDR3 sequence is CSVDNGRADTQYF. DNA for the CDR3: TGCAGCGTTGATAACGGGCGCGCAGATACGCAGTATTTT.

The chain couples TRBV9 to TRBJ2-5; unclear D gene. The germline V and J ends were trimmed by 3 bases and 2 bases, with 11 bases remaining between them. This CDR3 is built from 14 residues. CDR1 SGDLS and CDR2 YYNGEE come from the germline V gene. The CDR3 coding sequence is TGTGCCAGCAGCGGTCCGACATCGCAAGAGACCCAGTACTTC. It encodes CASSGPTSQETQYF.

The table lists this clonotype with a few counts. CDR3 in amino acids: CASSSGQGFRLFSGANVLTF. The DNA of the CDR3 is TGCGCCAGCAGTAGCGGACAGGGGTTTAGGCTGTTCTCTGGGGCCAACGTCCTGACTTTC. This chain uses TRBV10-2 with TRBJ2-6, with TRBD1 matching over 9 bases. J lost 0 bases, V lost 5 bases, and 14 bases had no gene match. From germline, CDR1 is WSHSY and CDR2 SAAADI. CDR3 length: 20 residues.

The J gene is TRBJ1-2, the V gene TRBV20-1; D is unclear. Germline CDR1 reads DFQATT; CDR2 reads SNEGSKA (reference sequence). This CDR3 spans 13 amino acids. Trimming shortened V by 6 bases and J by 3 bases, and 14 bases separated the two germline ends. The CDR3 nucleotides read TGCAGTGCCATAAAAGCGGCAGACTATGGCTACACCTTC. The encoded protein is CSAIKAADYGYTF.

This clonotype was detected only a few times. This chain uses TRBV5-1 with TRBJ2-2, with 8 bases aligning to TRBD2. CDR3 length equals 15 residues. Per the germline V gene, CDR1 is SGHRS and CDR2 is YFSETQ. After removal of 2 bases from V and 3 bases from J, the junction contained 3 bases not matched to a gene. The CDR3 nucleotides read TGCGCCAGCAGCTTTCTTAGCGGGGACACCGGGGAGCTGTTTTTT. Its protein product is CASSFLSGDTGELFF.

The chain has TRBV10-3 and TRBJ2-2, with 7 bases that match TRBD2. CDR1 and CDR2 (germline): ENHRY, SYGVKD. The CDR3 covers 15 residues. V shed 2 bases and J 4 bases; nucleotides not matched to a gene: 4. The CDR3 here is CAISEGGDLTGELFF. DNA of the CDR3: TGTGCCATCAGTGAGGGGGGGGACCTCACCGGGGAGCTGTTTTTT.

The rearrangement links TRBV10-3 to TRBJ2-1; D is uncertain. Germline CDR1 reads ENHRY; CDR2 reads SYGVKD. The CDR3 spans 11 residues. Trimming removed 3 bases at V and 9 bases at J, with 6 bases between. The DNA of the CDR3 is TGTGCCATCAGTGACGCCGGTGAGCAGTTCTTC. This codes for CAISDAGEQFF.